This TCR beta chain was captured in a study of memory B cells and T cells in multiple sclerosis. TCRdb keeps only in-frame clones here, not all; method: immunoSEQ multiplex PCR. Of 32,000 or so clones in the sample, about 82% were seen once. This clone was seen once. Its antigen remains unidentified. Germline V CDR1 and CDR2: MNHEY, SMNVEV (reference sequence). The CDR3 loop spans 17 amino acids. Trimming at V came to 3 bases and at J to 2 bases, leaving 8 bases not matched to a gene. Stimulus-free culture yielded autoproliferating CFSE-dim and non-proliferating CFSE-high T cells, each sequenced separately. Cultures began with approximately 4.5x10^7 CFSE-labeled PBMCs, unstimulated for 7 days, with replicate wells pooled.

The clonotype comes from a human donor with multiple sclerosis. Sequencing was carried out using PBMCs from blood kept in culture. The chain links TRBV27 to TRBJ2-1; 9 bases align to TRBD1. For the CDR3, the DNA is TGTGCCAGCAGTTTTACCGGGACAGGGTACCCCTACAATGAGCAGTTCTTC. Residues: CASSFTGTGYPYNEQFF.